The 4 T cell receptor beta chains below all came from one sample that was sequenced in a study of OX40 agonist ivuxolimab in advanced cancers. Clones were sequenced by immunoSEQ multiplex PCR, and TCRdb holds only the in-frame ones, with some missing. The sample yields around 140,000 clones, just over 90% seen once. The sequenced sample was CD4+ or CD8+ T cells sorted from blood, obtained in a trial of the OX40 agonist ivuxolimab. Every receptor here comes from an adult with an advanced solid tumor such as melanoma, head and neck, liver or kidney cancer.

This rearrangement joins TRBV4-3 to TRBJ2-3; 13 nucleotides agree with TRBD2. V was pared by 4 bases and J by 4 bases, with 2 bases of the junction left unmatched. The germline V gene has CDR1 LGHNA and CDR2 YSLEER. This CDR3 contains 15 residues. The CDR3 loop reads CASSRGLAGADTQYF. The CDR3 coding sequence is TGCGCCAGCAGCCGAGGACTAGCGGGGGCAGATACGCAGTATTTT.

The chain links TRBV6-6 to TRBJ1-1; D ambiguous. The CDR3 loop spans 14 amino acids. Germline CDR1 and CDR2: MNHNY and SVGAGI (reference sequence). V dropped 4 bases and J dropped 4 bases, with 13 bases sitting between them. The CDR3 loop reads CASSSTPSFTEAFF. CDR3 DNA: TGTGCCAGCAGTTCGACACCCTCCTTCACTGAAGCTTTCTTT.

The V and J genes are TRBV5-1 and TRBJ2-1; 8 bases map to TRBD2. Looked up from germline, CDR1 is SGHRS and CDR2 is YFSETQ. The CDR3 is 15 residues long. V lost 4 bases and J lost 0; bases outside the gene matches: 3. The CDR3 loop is CASSLSGGSYNEQFF. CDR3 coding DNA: TGCGCCAGCAGCCTGAGCGGGGGCTCCTACAATGAGCAGTTCTTC.

Written as DNA, the CDR3 is TGCGCCAGCAGCCAAGATAGCGGGGGTAATGAAAAACTGTTTTTT. Its protein is CASSQDSGGNEKLFF. The rearrangement links TRBV4-1 to TRBJ1-4, with a possible D match to TRBD1 (5 bases). Trimming removed 0 bases from V and 4 bases from J, with 9 bases in between. Germline V gene data show CDR1 as MGHRA and CDR2 as YSYEKL. The CDR3 has 15 residues.